The clone carrying this T cell receptor beta chain was seen at least ten times. This entry is derived from a study of T cells in Graves' hyperthyroidism and ophthalmopathy. The CDR3 regions of TCR beta were amplified from RNA transcripts. First-round RT-PCR with HTBI primers amplified the TCR CDR3 region. TCRdb re-derived calls from the multiplex PCR reads in MiXCR, one entry per CDR3 protein. The top ten hold approximately 20% of the sample, which has about 160,000 distinct CDR3 sequences, approximately 9% seen once. This CDR3 region has 15 residues. Trimming took 6 bases from V and 3 from J; bases not matched to a gene: 4.

The clonotype was recovered from a young woman with Graves' hyperthyroidism that later progressed to Graves' ophthalmopathy. The chain couples TRBV12-3 or TRBV12-4 to TRBJ2-2; TRBD1 matches at 10 bases. What was sequenced was blood. CDR3 DNA sequence: TGTGCCAGCAGCCGGGACAGGGGTCACACCGGGGAGCTGTTTTTT. Protein: CASSRDRGHTGELFF.